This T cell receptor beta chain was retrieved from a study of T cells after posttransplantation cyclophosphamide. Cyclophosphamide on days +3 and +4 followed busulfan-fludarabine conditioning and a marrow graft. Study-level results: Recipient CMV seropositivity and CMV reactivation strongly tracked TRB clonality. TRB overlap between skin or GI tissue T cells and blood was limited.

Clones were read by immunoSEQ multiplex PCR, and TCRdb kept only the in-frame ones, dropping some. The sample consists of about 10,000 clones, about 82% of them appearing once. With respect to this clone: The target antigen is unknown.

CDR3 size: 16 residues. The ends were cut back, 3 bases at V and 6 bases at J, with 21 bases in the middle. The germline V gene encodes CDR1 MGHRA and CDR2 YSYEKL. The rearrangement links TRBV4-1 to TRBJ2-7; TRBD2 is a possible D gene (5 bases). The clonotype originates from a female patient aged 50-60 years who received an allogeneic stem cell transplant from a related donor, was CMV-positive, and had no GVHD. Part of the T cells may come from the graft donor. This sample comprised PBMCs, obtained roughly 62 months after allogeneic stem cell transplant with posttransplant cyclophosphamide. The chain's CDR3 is CASSQTTARGSGEQYF. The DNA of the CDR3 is TGCGCCAGCAGCCAGACTACCGCAAGAGGGTCGGGCGAGCAGTACTTC.